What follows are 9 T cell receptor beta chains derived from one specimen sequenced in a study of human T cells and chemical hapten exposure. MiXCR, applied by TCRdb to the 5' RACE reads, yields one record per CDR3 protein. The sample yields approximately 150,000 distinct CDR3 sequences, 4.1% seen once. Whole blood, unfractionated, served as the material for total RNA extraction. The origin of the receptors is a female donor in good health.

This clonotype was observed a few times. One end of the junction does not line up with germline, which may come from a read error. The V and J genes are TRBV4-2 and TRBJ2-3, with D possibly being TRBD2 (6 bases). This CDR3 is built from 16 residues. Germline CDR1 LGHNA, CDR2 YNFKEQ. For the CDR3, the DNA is TGCGCCAGCAGCCAAACCCCAGCGGGTGGCACAGATACGCAGTATTTT. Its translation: CASSQTPAGGTDTQYF.

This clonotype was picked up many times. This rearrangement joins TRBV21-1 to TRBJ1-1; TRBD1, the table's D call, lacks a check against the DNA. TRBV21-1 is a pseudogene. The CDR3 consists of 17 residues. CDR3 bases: TGTGCCAGCAGCACTTTCTTGGGACAGCGCATGAACACTGAAGCTTTCTTT. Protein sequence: CASSTFLGQRMNTEAFF.

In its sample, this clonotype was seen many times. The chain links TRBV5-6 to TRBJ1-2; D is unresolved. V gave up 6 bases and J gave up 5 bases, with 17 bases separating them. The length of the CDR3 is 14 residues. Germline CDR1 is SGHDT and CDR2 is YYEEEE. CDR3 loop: CASTLQTLLYGYTF. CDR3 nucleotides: TGTGCCAGCACCCTACAGACCCTCCTGTATGGCTACACCTTC.

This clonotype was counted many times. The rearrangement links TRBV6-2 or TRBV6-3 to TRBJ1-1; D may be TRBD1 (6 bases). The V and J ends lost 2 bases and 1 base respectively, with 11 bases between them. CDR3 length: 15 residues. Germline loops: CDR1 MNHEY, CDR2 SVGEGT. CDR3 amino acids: CASSYARTANTEAFF. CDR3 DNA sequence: TGTGCCAGCAGTTACGCACGGACAGCGAACACTGAAGCTTTCTTT.

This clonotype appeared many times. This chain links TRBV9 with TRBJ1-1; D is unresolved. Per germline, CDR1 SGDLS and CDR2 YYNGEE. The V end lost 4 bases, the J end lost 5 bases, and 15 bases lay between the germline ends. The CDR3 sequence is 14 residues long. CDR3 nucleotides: TGTGCCAGCAGCCCCACCTCGGGTTCGACTGAAGCTTTCTTT. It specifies CASSPTSGSTEAFF.

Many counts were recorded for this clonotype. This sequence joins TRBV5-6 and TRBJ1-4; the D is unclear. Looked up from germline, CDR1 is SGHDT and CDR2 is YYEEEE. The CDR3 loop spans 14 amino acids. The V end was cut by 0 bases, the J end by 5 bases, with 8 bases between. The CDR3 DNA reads TGTGCCAGCAGCTTGGTTCGACGGAATGAAAAACTGTTTTTT. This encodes CASSLVRRNEKLFF. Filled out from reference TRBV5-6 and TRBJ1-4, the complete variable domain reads DAGVTQSPTHLIKTRGQQVTLRCSPKSGHDTVSWYQQALGQGPQFIFQYYEEEERQRGNFPDRFSGHQFPNYSSELNVNALLLGDSALYLCASSLVRRNEKLFFGSGTQLSVL.

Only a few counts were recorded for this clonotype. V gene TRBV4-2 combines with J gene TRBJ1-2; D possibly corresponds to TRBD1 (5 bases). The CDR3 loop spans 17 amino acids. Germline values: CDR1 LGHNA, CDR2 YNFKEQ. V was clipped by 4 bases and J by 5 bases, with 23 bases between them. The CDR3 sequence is CASSPRPIGAAEYGYTF. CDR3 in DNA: TGTGCCAGCAGCCCTAGACCTATTGGGGCGGCGGAATATGGCTACACCTTC.

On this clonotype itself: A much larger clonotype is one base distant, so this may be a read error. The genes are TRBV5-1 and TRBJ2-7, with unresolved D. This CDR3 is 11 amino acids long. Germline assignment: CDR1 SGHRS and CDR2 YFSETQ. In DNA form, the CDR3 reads TGCGTCAGCAGCTTGGCCAACGAGCAGTACTTC. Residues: CVSSLANEQYF.

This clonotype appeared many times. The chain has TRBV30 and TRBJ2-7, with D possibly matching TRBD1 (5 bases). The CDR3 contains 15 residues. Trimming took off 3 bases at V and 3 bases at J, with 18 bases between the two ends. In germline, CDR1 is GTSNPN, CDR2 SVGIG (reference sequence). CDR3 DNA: TGTGCCTGGAGGAAACACACGACAGTCAACTACGAGCAGTACTTC. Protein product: CAWRKHTTVNYEQYF.